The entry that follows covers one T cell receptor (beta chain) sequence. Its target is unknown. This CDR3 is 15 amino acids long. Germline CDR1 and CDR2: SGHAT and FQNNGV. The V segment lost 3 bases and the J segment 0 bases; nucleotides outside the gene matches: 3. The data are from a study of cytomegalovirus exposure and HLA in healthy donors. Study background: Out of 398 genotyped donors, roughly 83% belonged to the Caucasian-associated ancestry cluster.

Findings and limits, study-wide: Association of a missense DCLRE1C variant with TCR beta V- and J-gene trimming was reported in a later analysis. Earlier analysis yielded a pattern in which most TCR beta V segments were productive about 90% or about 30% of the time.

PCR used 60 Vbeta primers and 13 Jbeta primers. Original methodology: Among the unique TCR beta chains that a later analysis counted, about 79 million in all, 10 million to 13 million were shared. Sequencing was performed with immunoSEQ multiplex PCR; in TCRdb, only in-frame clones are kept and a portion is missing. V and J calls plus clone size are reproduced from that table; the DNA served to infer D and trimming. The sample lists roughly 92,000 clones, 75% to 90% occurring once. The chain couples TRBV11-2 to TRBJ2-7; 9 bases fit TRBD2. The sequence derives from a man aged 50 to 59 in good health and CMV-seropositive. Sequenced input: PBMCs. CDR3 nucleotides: TGTGCCAGCAGCTTCCCTAGCGGGAACTCCTACGAGCAGTACTTC. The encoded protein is CASSFPSGNSYEQYF.